The 21 T cell receptor beta chains given below trace back to one sample, sequenced in a study of cytomegalovirus exposure and HLA in healthy donors. Vbeta (60) and Jbeta (13) primers were used in the PCR. The repertoire was sequenced with immunoSEQ multiplex PCR; TCRdb's copy has only in-frame clones and lacks some. In the table there are 150,000 to 200,000 clones, nearly 80% of which are singletons. Input material: PBMCs. The origin of the receptors is a woman aged 45-59 years in good health and CMV-seropositive.

This clone appeared a single time. The chain links TRBV7-2 to TRBJ1-5; TRBD1 matches 7 bases. The length of the CDR3 is 15 residues. In germline, CDR1 is SGHTA, CDR2 FQGNSA. Trimming cost V 3 bases and J 6 bases; bases outside gene matches: 8. The CDR3 reads CASSFLRQGSQPQHF. The CDR3 DNA reads TGTGCCAGCAGCTTTTTAAGACAGGGAAGTCAGCCCCAGCATTTT.

V and J are TRBV6-5 and TRBJ2-5; a possible D gene is TRBD1 (5 bases). CDR1 is MNHEY and CDR2 is SVGAGI in the germline V gene. The CDR3 sequence is 15 residues long. Trimming removed 0 bases from V and 4 bases from J, with 12 bases in between. The CDR3 DNA sequence: TGTGCCAGCAGTTACTCGGGCAGGGTCGGAGAGACCCAGTACTTC. Translating it yields CASSYSGRVGETQYF.

This clone was counted only a few times. This chain uses TRBV10-3 with TRBJ1-2, with 10 bases matching TRBD1. Germline V gene sequence: CDR1 ENHRY, CDR2 SYGVKD. With V trimmed by 7 bases and J by 1 base, 6 bases remained unmatched. The CDR3 is 15 amino acids. The CDR3 nucleotides are TGTGCCATCACATCGGACAGGGGGAATAACTATGGCTACACCTTC. Its translation: CAITSDRGNNYGYTF.

The rearrangement joins TRBV5-1 to TRBJ2-5; 8 bases fit TRBD2. Trimming removed 7 bases from V and 2 bases from J; junction bases left unmatched: 7. There are 14 residues in the CDR3. Looked up from germline, CDR1 is SGHRS and CDR2 is YFSETQ. The CDR3 region is CASHGGGRQETQYF. CDR3 DNA sequence: TGCGCCAGCCACGGCGGGGGGCGGCAAGAGACCCAGTACTTC.

The chain uses TRBV7-2 and TRBJ2-5; a possible D gene is TRBD2 (7 bases). The germline V gene has CDR1 SGHTA and CDR2 FQGNSA. Trimming pared 5 bases from V and 6 bases from J, leaving 19 bases between. CDR3 size: 15 residues. The CDR3 loop reads CASSPLGPGGQTQYF. CDR3 sequence (DNA): TGTGCCAGCAGCCCACTTGGCCCGGGGGGCCAGACCCAGTACTTC.

This clone was counted a few times. V is TRBV9 and J is TRBJ1-4; perhaps TRBD1 as D (5 bases). The CDR3 has 15 residues. Germline V gene data show CDR1 as SGDLS and CDR2 as YYNGEE. Trimming removed 3 bases at V and 0 bases at J, with 9 bases between. CDR3 loop: CASSGGGSTNEKLFF. DNA of the CDR3: TGTGCCAGCAGCGGGGGGGGGTCAACTAATGAAAAACTGTTTTTT.

The chain combines TRBV2 with TRBJ2-1; 8 nucleotides align to TRBD2. There are 14 residues in the CDR3. Germline CDR1 and CDR2: SNHLY and FYNNEI. After removal of 4 bases from V and 1 base from J, the junction contained 0 bases not matched to a gene. The CDR3 reads CASSGLASYNEQFF. CDR3 DNA sequence: TGTGCCAGCAGTGGACTAGCGTCCTACAATGAGCAGTTCTTC.

The CDR3 protein is CSALAEDGYTF. The CDR3 region has the DNA TGCAGTGCTCTGGCAGAGGATGGCTACACCTTC. This chain connects TRBV20-1 to TRBJ1-2; D unclear. Deletions cut 5 bases from V and 6 bases from J, with 10 bases between. The CDR3 extends over 11 amino acids. Germline loops: CDR1 DFQATT, CDR2 SNEGSKA (reference sequence).

The V and J genes are TRBV28 and TRBJ1-5, with 8 positions matching TRBD1. Per the germline V gene, CDR1 is MDHEN and CDR2 is SYDVKM. This CDR3 contains 18 residues. V shed 6 bases, J shed 7 bases, and the junction held 20 bases outside the gene matches. The CDR3 spells CASSPGAEQGARSQPQHF. DNA for the CDR3: TGTGCCAGCAGCCCCGGGGCAGAGCAGGGGGCGCGTTCCCAGCCCCAGCATTTT. Supplemented by reference TRBV28 and TRBJ1-5, the full variable domain reads DVKVTQSSRYLVKRTGEKVFLECVQDMDHENMFWYRQDPGLGLRLIYFSYDVKMKEKGDIPEGYSVSREKKERFSLILESASTNQTSMYLCASSPGAEQGARSQPQHFGDGTRLSIL.

The rearrangement joins TRBV2 to TRBJ1-5; 7 positions agree with TRBD1. The V and J ends lost 6 bases and 0 bases, in that order; junction bases with no gene match: 5. Germline CDR1 is SNHLY and CDR2 is FYNNEI. The CDR3 loop spans 15 amino acids. The CDR3 loop is CASRATGNSNQPQHF. For the CDR3, the DNA is TGTGCCAGCAGAGCGACAGGGAATAGCAATCAGCCCCAGCATTTT.

The chain carries TRBV7-9 and TRBJ2-3; D may be TRBD1 (6 bases). CDR1 is SEHNR and CDR2 is FQNEAQ in the germline V gene (reference sequence). Between the trimmed V and J ends, which lost 1 base and 4 bases, there was a span of 12 bases. The CDR3 is made up of 15 amino acids. CDR3 protein: CASSLVQGGPDTQYF. CDR3 coding DNA: TGTGCCAGCAGCTTAGTACAGGGCGGTCCAGATACGCAGTATTTT.

The V and J genes are TRBV28 and TRBJ1-3; a possible D gene is TRBD1 (6 bases). Germline CDR1 reads MDHEN; CDR2 reads SYDVKM. V lost 2 bases to trimming and J lost 9 bases, with 14 bases between them. CDR3 size: 14 residues. The CDR3: CASSLGNRVFTIYF. The CDR3 DNA follows: TGTGCCAGCAGTTTAGGGAACAGGGTTTTCACCATATATTTT.

V usage is TRBV18 and J usage is TRBJ2-2, with D hard to call. With 5 bases removed from V and 3 bases from J, the gap between germline ends came to 10 bases. The CDR3 sequence is 14 residues long. Germline-derived CDR1 and CDR2 are KGHSH and LQKENI. The CDR3 protein is CASSNQVYTGELFF. CDR3 coding DNA: TGTGCCAGCTCAAACCAGGTCTACACCGGGGAGCTGTTTTTT.

V and J are TRBV6-1 and TRBJ2-1, with 8 bases lining up with TRBD1. The CDR3 sequence is 16 residues long. With 4 bases clipped from V and 6 bases from J, the junction kept 11 bases outside the gene matches. Germline assignment: CDR1 MNHNS and CDR2 SASEGT. Written as DNA, the CDR3 is TGTGCCAGCAGTGCACTTTGGACAGGGTGGGGCAATGAGCAGTTCTTC. This translates into CASSALWTGWGNEQFF.

This clone was counted only a few times. The J gene is TRBJ2-7, the V gene TRBV2; D possibly corresponds to TRBD1 (6 bases). Trimming left V 5 bases short and J 4 bases short, with 15 bases between. The V gene's germline CDR1 is SNHLY and CDR2 FYNNEI. CDR3 length equals 14 residues. DNA for the CDR3: TGTGCCAGCAGTTCCGGGCAGGGGATTTACGAGCAGTACTTC. Its protein is CASSSGQGIYEQYF.

The chain recombines TRBV2 with TRBJ1-2; a weak D match, TRBD1 (5 bases). Germline CDR1 and CDR2: SNHLY and FYNNEI. The length of the CDR3 is 14 residues. Trimming left V 4 bases short and J 2 bases short, with 11 bases between. CDR3 nucleotides: TGTGCCAGCAGTGGGGGCAGATTAAACTATGGCTACACCTTC. The encoded protein is CASSGGRLNYGYTF. The entire variable domain, with the rest obtained from reference TRBV2 and TRBJ1-2, is as follows: EPEVTQTPSHQVTQMGQEVILRCVPISNHLYFYWYRQILGQKVEFLVSFYNNEISEKSEIFDDQFSVERPDGSNFTLKIRSTKLEDSAMYFCASSGGRLNYGYTFGSGTRLTVV.

The chain couples TRBV7-6 to TRBJ1-2, with unresolved D. The germline V gene has CDR1 SGHVS and CDR2 FNYEAQ. Trimming took off 3 bases at V and 4 bases at J, with 9 bases between the two ends. The length of the CDR3 is 13 residues. The CDR3 here is CASSLGQSYGYTF. For the CDR3, the DNA is TGTGCCAGCAGCTTGGGCCAGAGCTATGGCTACACCTTC.

V gene TRBV2 combines with J gene TRBJ1-3; D unclear. Germline assignment: CDR1 SNHLY and CDR2 FYNNEI. V was shortened by 6 bases and J by 0 bases, with 9 bases between the two germline ends. The CDR3 totals 14 residues. The CDR3 spells CASSQLPSGNTIYF. CDR3 in DNA: TGTGCCAGCAGCCAACTCCCCTCTGGAAACACCATATATTTT.

Notes on this clone: Germline and junction disagree at one end, which may indicate a read error. Other DNA sequences of this sample code for an identical CDR3. The J gene is TRBJ1-1, the V gene TRBV2; D is ambiguous. The CDR3 spans 13 residues. Per germline, CDR1 SNHLY and CDR2 FYNNEI. This CDR3 is CASRRQASTEAFF. In DNA form, the CDR3 reads TGTGCCAGCAGGCGTCAAGCTTCCACTGAAGCCTTCTTT.

The rearrangement links TRBV7-2 to TRBJ1-6, with 7 bases fitting TRBD1. The V gene end was trimmed by 4 bases and the J gene end by 9 bases; junction bases not matched to a gene: 9. Germline lookup yields CDR1 SGHTA and CDR2 FQGNSA. This CDR3 is built from 15 residues. In DNA form, the CDR3 reads TGTGCCAGCAGCTCAGGTGGGACAGCGCCTTCACCCCTCCACTTT. Its translation: CASSSGGTAPSPLHF.

This sequence joins TRBV27 and TRBJ1-1; 7 bases fit TRBD1. The CDR3 runs to 14 residues. Germline V CDR1 and CDR2: MNHEY, SMNVEV (reference sequence). Trimming at V came to 5 bases and at J to 3 bases, leaving 6 bases not matched to a gene. CDR3 coding DNA: TGTGCCAGCAGTATAACAGGGGAATACACTGAAGCTTTCTTT. Protein sequence: CASSITGEYTEAFF.